The text below deals with one T cell receptor (beta chain). The CDR3 runs 12 residues. Trimming cost V 1 base and J 8 bases, with 7 bases left between them. The germline V gene has CDR1 SGDLS and CDR2 YYNGEE. TCRdb's table, derived via immunoSEQ multiplex PCR, lists solely in-frame clones and lacks some. This table holds 110,000 or so clones, approximately 94% found once. The source of the sample is a study of siplizumab effects on memory and regulatory T cells. This clonotype originated in a human donor in good health. The sequenced sample consisted of CD4+ T cells sorted from blood. This sequence joins TRBV9 and TRBJ2-1; D ambiguous. CDR3 sequence reads: CASSVTLDEQFF. CDR3 DNA: TGTGCCAGCAGCGTAACCTTGGATGAGCAGTTCTTC.